These 19 T cell receptor beta chains came from one sample sequenced in a study of cytomegalovirus exposure and HLA in healthy donors. A multiplex PCR was run with 60 Vbeta primers and 13 Jbeta primers. Only in-frame clones appear in the TCRdb table, and some are missing; sequencing was by immunoSEQ multiplex PCR. Here the sample spans under 150,000 clones, around 74% being singletons. Specimen: PBMCs. These receptors were obtained from a man aged 25-40 years in good health and CMV-seronegative.

The V call is TRBV7-2, the J call TRBJ1-2; 7 bases align to TRBD1. The CDR3 is made up of 15 amino acids. Germline V CDR1 and CDR2: SGHTA, FQGNSA. Trimming at V came to 4 bases and at J to 5 bases, leaving 10 bases not matched to a gene. The CDR3 spells CASSSAGTTGYGYTF. CDR3 nucleotide sequence: TGTGCCAGCAGCTCCGCCGGGACGACAGGGTATGGCTACACCTTC.

The chain recombines TRBV11-2 with TRBJ2-7; 8 positions agree with TRBD1. The trim removed 0 bases at V and 3 bases at J, leaving 4 bases unmatched. Germline CDR1 SGHAT, CDR2 FQNNGV. This CDR3 contains 15 residues. The CDR3 protein is CASSLEAGGFYEQYF. The CDR3 nucleotides read TGTGCCAGCAGCTTAGAAGCAGGGGGCTTCTACGAGCAGTACTTC.

The sample holds one count of this clone. The chain employs TRBV6-5 and TRBJ2-7; 7 positions agree with TRBD1. V lost 6 bases and J lost 0; bases outside the gene matches: 8. CDR1 is MNHEY, CDR2 SVGAGI, per germline. The CDR3 has 15 residues. In nucleotides, the CDR3 is TGTGCCAGCAGACCCGACAGGGTCCCCTCCTACGAGCAGTACTTC. Protein: CASRPDRVPSYEQYF.

This rearrangement joins TRBV7-9 to TRBJ2-1; 7 bases fit TRBD2. From germline, CDR1 is SEHNR and CDR2 FQNEAQ (reference sequence). This CDR3 is built from 15 residues. Trimming removed 5 bases from V and 5 bases from J; junction bases left unmatched: 9. The CDR3 DNA is TGTGCCAGCAGCCCCGAGGGAGGGTGGGACAATGAGCAGTTCTTC. Translated: CASSPEGGWDNEQFF.

In DNA form, the CDR3 reads TGTGCCAGCAGCTTGATGGGGGGCTCCTACGAGCAGTACTTC. It yields the protein CASSLMGGSYEQYF. J is TRBJ2-7 and V is TRBV5-6; a weak D match, TRBD2 (6 bases). V was trimmed by 1 base and J by 0 bases, leaving 8 bases between them. The germline V gene has CDR1 SGHDT and CDR2 YYEEEE. The CDR3 totals 14 residues.

The J gene is TRBJ2-7, the V gene TRBV18; TRBD1 is a possible D gene (5 bases). CDR3 length: 12 amino acids. V shed 6 bases and J shed 0 bases, with 6 bases lying between them. Germline CDR1 is KGHSH and CDR2 is LQKENI. CDR3 nucleotides: TGTGCCAGCTCCGACAGCTCCTACGAGCAGTACTTC. This encodes CASSDSSYEQYF.

The chain joins TRBV27 to TRBJ1-5, with D perhaps matching TRBD1 (5 bases). The CDR3 covers 14 residues. In germline, CDR1 is MNHEY, CDR2 SMNVEV (reference sequence). Trimming cost V 5 bases and J 6 bases, with 14 bases left between them. Here the CDR3 reads CASSPGGGGQPQHF. The DNA for the CDR3 is TGTGCCAGCAGTCCGGGCGGGGGTGGTCAGCCCCAGCATTTT.

This chain links TRBV28 with TRBJ2-7, with 8 bases identical to TRBD1. The V gene's germline CDR1 is MDHEN and CDR2 SYDVKM. J was trimmed by 2 bases and V by 5 bases; bases with no gene match: 8. The CDR3 sequence is 15 residues long. The CDR3 is CASSPDRAWTYEQYF. The CDR3 DNA reads TGTGCCAGCAGTCCGGACAGGGCTTGGACCTACGAGCAGTACTTC.

The rearrangement links TRBV11-2 to TRBJ1-6; 9 bases line up with TRBD1. The germline CDR1 and CDR2 sequences are SGHAT and FQNNGV. Trimming at V came to 10 bases and at J to 7 bases, leaving 5 bases not matched to a gene. CDR3 size: 13 residues. The CDR3, as DNA: TGTGCCACCGGGGGACAGGGCAATTCACCCCTCCACTTT. Protein sequence: CATGGQGNSPLHF.

The table lists this clone with a few counts. The chain couples TRBV7-2 to TRBJ1-1, with 10 positions matching TRBD1. Germline V gene sequence: CDR1 SGHTA, CDR2 FQGNSA. There are 15 residues in the CDR3. Trimming removed 5 bases from V and 3 bases from J; junction bases left unmatched: 6. The CDR3 loop is CASSPRTGGYTEAFF. CDR3 sequence (DNA): TGTGCCAGCAGCCCTCGGACAGGGGGGTACACTGAAGCTTTCTTT.

V gene TRBV29-1 combines with J gene TRBJ1-1, with D perhaps TRBD1 (5 bases). The CDR3 has 20 amino acids. V was trimmed by 0 bases and J by 3 bases, leaving 29 bases between them. CDR1 and CDR2 (germline): SQVTM, ANQGSEA. The CDR3 protein is CSVEDRLGRLESEWDTEAFF. The CDR3 nucleotides are TGCAGCGTTGAAGATCGTCTGGGGCGTTTAGAGTCAGAGTGGGACACTGAAGCTTTCTTT.

V gene TRBV9 combines with J gene TRBJ2-3; D remains ambiguous. V was cut by 0 bases and J by 2 bases, with 7 bases left in between. This CDR3 region has 14 residues. Per germline, CDR1 SGDLS and CDR2 YYNGEE. CDR3 DNA sequence: TGTGCCAGCAGCGTAGAGCAGGACACAGATACGCAGTATTTT. It encodes CASSVEQDTDTQYF.

The V gene is TRBV28, the J gene TRBJ2-7; D remains ambiguous. The CDR3 sequence is 13 residues long. Germline CDR1 and CDR2: MDHEN and SYDVKM. Trimming pared 6 bases from V and 3 bases from J, leaving 12 bases between. The CDR3, as DNA: TGTGCCAGCAGACTAAACCACCTCTACGAGCAGTACTTC. This translates into CASRLNHLYEQYF. The variable domain in full, with the rest retrieved from reference TRBV28 and TRBJ2-7, is DVKVTQSSRYLVKRTGEKVFLECVQDMDHENMFWYRQDPGLGLRLIYFSYDVKMKEKGDIPEGYSVSREKKERFSLILESASTNQTSMYLCASRLNHLYEQYFGPGTRLTVT.

V usage is TRBV30 and J usage is TRBJ2-3; TRBD1 matches 8 bases. CDR1 and CDR2 (germline): GTSNPN, SVGIG (reference sequence). Losses at the gene ends were 0 bases for V and 9 bases for J; bases not matched to a gene: 11. This CDR3 comprises 15 residues. In nucleotides, the CDR3 is TGTGCCTGGAGTGTAGGACAGGGTGAAATAGCCACGCAGTATTTT. Translated: CAWSVGQGEIATQYF.

This clone has only one observation. This sequence joins TRBV5-1 and TRBJ1-2; D ambiguous. This CDR3 contains 13 residues. Trimming removed 3 bases from V and 3 bases from J, with 9 bases in between. CDR1 is SGHRS, CDR2 YFSETQ, per germline. CDR3 loop: CASSSPPYYGYTF. The DNA for the CDR3 is TGCGCCAGCAGCTCTCCTCCGTACTATGGCTACACCTTC.

The rearrangement joins TRBV27 to TRBJ2-1; 11 bases fit TRBD2. Germline loops: CDR1 MNHEY, CDR2 SMNVEV (reference sequence). The trim removed 2 bases at V and 0 bases at J, leaving 6 bases unmatched. There are 18 residues in the CDR3. The CDR3 sequence: CASSLTSGSPLSYNEQFF. The CDR3 DNA reads TGTGCCAGCAGTTTAACTAGCGGGAGCCCCCTCTCCTACAATGAGCAGTTCTTC.

This clone has just one count. The chain has TRBV28 and TRBJ2-3; TRBD2 matches 8 bases. Trimming removed 5 bases from V and 4 bases from J; junction bases left unmatched: 8. Germline-derived CDR1 and CDR2 are MDHEN and SYDVKM. CDR3 length equals 15 residues. The CDR3 DNA is TGTGCCAGCAGTGGCGGGAGGTGGTCACCAGATACGCAGTATTTT. This gives the protein CASSGGRWSPDTQYF.

This clone was seen only once. This CDR3 reads CASSQVTGAVYEQYF. The CDR3, as DNA: TGCGCCAGCAGCCAGGTCACAGGGGCTGTATACGAGCAGTACTTC. The chain has TRBV4-3 and TRBJ2-7, with 7 bases aligning to TRBD1. V dropped 3 bases and J dropped 4; count of bases not matched to a gene: 9. CDR3 length equals 15 residues. The germline gives CDR1 LGHNA, CDR2 YSLEER.

CDR3 bases: TGTGCCAGCAGAATGGTTCAGGGGCATGATACGCAGTATTTT. Its protein product is CASRMVQGHDTQYF. This chain links TRBV6-1 with TRBJ2-3, with D possibly matching TRBD1 (6 bases). Deletions cut 6 bases from V and 6 bases from J, with 16 bases between. CDR3 length: 14 residues. Germline V gives CDR1 MNHNS, CDR2 SASEGT.